Listed below are T cell receptor beta chains from one sample, sequenced in a study of T-cell memory formation after mild COVID-19. TCRdb itself ran the 5' RACE reads through MiXCR, one entry per CDR3 protein. The sample gives 110,000 or so distinct CDR3 sequences, roughly 20% of which show up once; about 38% is in the top ten. Source material: PBMCs or a T cell subset sorted from them (not recorded which). The receptors come from a man younger than 30 who had mild COVID-19 (a few samples of this study predate the infection). Cell type and time point are not known. Both conserved end residues are part of each CDR3. A D gene is named only where the DNA matches it firmly. Not all rows give a size; the values are once, few, many and, for expanded clones, a class.

v_call: TRBV7-8; d_call: NA; clone_size: NA; j_call: TRBJ1-5; cdr3_nt: TGTGCCAGCAGCATATCCGGGACACTGAATCAGCCCCAGCATTTT; cdr3_aa: CASSISGTLNQPQHF
v_call: TRBV7-9; d_call: TRBD1; clone_size: few; j_call: TRBJ2-5; cdr3_nt: TGTGCCAGCCAGACAGGGGCTGAGACCCAGTACTTC; cdr3_aa: CASQTGAETQYF
v_call: TRBV7-2; d_call: TRBD2; clone_size: many; j_call: TRBJ2-3; cdr3_nt: TGTGCCAGCAGCTTAGTAGCGGGGGCTGGGGATACGCAGTATTTT; cdr3_aa: CASSLVAGAGDTQYF
v_call: TRBV27; d_call: NA; clone_size: NA; j_call: TRBJ2-3; cdr3_nt: TGTGCCAGCAGCTACAACACAGATACGCAGTATTTT; cdr3_aa: CASSYNTDTQYF
v_call: TRBV4-1; d_call: NA; clone_size: few; j_call: TRBJ2-1; cdr3_nt: TGCGCCAGCAGCCAAGCAGGGTCGTCCTACAATGAGCAGTTCTTC; cdr3_aa: CASSQAGSSYNEQFF
v_call: TRBV15; d_call: NA; clone_size: NA; j_call: TRBJ1-2; cdr3_nt: TGTGCCACCAGCAGAGAGGACCTGCATGGCTACACCTTC; cdr3_aa: CATSREDLHGYTF
v_call: TRBV7-6; d_call: NA; clone_size: NA; j_call: TRBJ1-5; cdr3_nt: TGTGCCAGCAGCCCGGAAGCGACCTTTAGCAATCAGCCCCAGCATTTT; cdr3_aa: CASSPEATFSNQPQHF
v_call: TRBV7-9; d_call: NA; clone_size: NA; j_call: TRBJ2-3; cdr3_nt: TGTGCCAGCAGCTTAGTCGGGGTTTACACAGATACGCAGTATTTT; cdr3_aa: CASSLVGVYTDTQYF
v_call: TRBV6-5; d_call: NA; clone_size: few; j_call: TRBJ2-1; cdr3_nt: TGTGCCAGCAGCTCCGGCTTATACAATGAGCAGTTCTTC; cdr3_aa: CASSSGLYNEQFF
v_call: TRBV18; d_call: NA; clone_size: few; j_call: TRBJ2-5; cdr3_nt: TGTGCCAGCTCACACGACGGACAAGAGACCCAGTACTTC; cdr3_aa: CASSHDGQETQYF
v_call: TRBV29-1; d_call: TRBD1; clone_size: NA; j_call: TRBJ2-2; cdr3_nt: TGCAGCGTGATACAGGGGAACGGGGAGCTGTTTTTT; cdr3_aa: CSVIQGNGELFF
v_call: TRBV11-2; d_call: NA; clone_size: few; j_call: TRBJ2-1; cdr3_nt: TGTGCCAGCAGCCGTCGGGTGGGCATGCATGAGCAGTTCTTC; cdr3_aa: CASSRRVGMHEQFF
v_call: TRBV9; d_call: NA; clone_size: NA; j_call: TRBJ2-5; cdr3_nt: TGTGCCAGCAGCGTAGGTTCAGAGGGCTGGACCCAGTACTTC; cdr3_aa: CASSVGSEGWTQYF
v_call: TRBV27; d_call: TRBD1; clone_size: NA; j_call: TRBJ1-2; cdr3_nt: TGTGCCAGCAGTATCGGACAGGGGGTTGGCGGCTACACCTTC; cdr3_aa: CASSIGQGVGGYTF
v_call: TRBV7-9; d_call: NA; clone_size: few; j_call: TRBJ2-7; cdr3_nt: TGTGCCAGCAGCTTAACGGGGGCCATCTACGAGCAGTACTTC; cdr3_aa: CASSLTGAIYEQYF
v_call: TRBV20-1; d_call: NA; clone_size: few; j_call: TRBJ1-1; cdr3_nt: TGCAGTGCCAGAGGGGGTCCTGAAGCTTTCTTT; cdr3_aa: CSARGGPEAFF
v_call: TRBV4-1; d_call: TRBD1; clone_size: NA; j_call: TRBJ1-3; cdr3_nt: TGCGCCAGTACGACAGGGGCTGGAAACACCATATATTTT; cdr3_aa: CASTTGAGNTIYF
v_call: TRBV7-3; d_call: TRBD2; clone_size: NA; j_call: TRBJ2-3; cdr3_nt: TGTGCCAGCAGCTCCACCGGGACTAGCGACGCAGGGACGCAGTATTTT; cdr3_aa: CASSSTGTSDAGTQYF
v_call: TRBV12-3/TRBV12-4; d_call: TRBD2; clone_size: NA; j_call: TRBJ2-7; cdr3_nt: TGTGCCAGCAGTTTAGACGCGGGACTAGCGGGGACCTACGAGCAGTACTTC; cdr3_aa: CASSLDAGLAGTYEQYF
v_call: TRBV5-1; d_call: TRBD2; clone_size: few; j_call: TRBJ2-3; cdr3_nt: TGCGCCAGCAGCCTTAGCGGGGGGGCTGCCCCCACAGATACGCAGTATTTT; cdr3_aa: CASSLSGGAAPTDTQYF
v_call: TRBV18; d_call: NA; clone_size: few; j_call: TRBJ2-5; cdr3_nt: TGTGCCAGCTCACCACCCCCTGAGGTCAGGAAGGCGACCCAGTACTTC; cdr3_aa: CASSPPPEVRKATQYF
v_call: TRBV10-3; d_call: TRBD2; clone_size: few; j_call: TRBJ2-3; cdr3_nt: TGTGCCATCAGTGAGTCGATAGCGGGGGGCACAGATACGCAGTATTTT; cdr3_aa: CAISESIAGGTDTQYF
v_call: TRBV4-1; d_call: TRBD2; clone_size: NA; j_call: TRBJ2-5; cdr3_nt: TGCGCCAGCAGCCAAGGCATACGTGGCGGGGGGGAAGAGACCCAGTACTTC; cdr3_aa: CASSQGIRGGGEETQYF
v_call: TRBV7-9; d_call: NA; clone_size: few; j_call: TRBJ1-5; cdr3_nt: TGTGCCAGCAGCTCCTCCCCGGGGGGCAATCAGCCCCAGCATTTT; cdr3_aa: CASSSSPGGNQPQHF
v_call: TRBV4-1; d_call: NA; clone_size: NA; j_call: TRBJ1-5; cdr3_nt: TGCGCCAGCAGCCCGCGAACAGGGATACAGAATCAGCCCCAGCATTTT; cdr3_aa: CASSPRTGIQNQPQHF
v_call: TRBV7-2; d_call: NA; clone_size: few; j_call: TRBJ2-7; cdr3_nt: TGTGCCAGCAGCCCAATTACCTACGAGCAGTACTTC; cdr3_aa: CASSPITYEQYF
v_call: TRBV20-1; d_call: TRBD2; clone_size: few; j_call: TRBJ2-1; cdr3_nt: TGCAGTGCCCTACTCCCAGCGGGGGGGCACGGTGAGCAGTTCTTC; cdr3_aa: CSALLPAGGHGEQFF
v_call: TRBV4-1; d_call: NA; clone_size: few; j_call: TRBJ2-2; cdr3_nt: TGCGCCAGCAGCCAACCGGGAGGGCAGGGGGCGGTCGGGGAGCTGTTTTTT; cdr3_aa: CASSQPGGQGAVGELFF
v_call: TRBV10-3; d_call: TRBD1; clone_size: NA; j_call: TRBJ2-5; cdr3_nt: TGTGCCATCCGCGCGGACAGGGGGTTCCAAGAGACCCAGTACTTC; cdr3_aa: CAIRADRGFQETQYF